A single TCR beta chain is shown here with its context. The data originate from a study of regulatory and conventional T cells in RAG deficiency. Sequenced by immunoSEQ multiplex PCR; TCRdb stores in-frame clones only, minus some. This table holds fewer than 20,000 clones, 87% found once. Genomic DNA came from blood regulatory T cells gated CD4+ CD25-high CD127-low. V was shortened by 3 bases and J by 1 base, with 13 bases between the two germline ends. This CDR3 contains 15 residues. Germline CDR1 is SGDLS and CDR2 is YYNGEE. These data also formed part of another study, on regulatory T cells. From that paper: The PCR used 52 TRBV and 13 TRBJ primers.

The chain employs TRBV9 and TRBJ2-5, with D unresolved. The source of this sequence is a human donor in good health. The sequenced sample was Tregs sorted from blood. The CDR3 bases are TGTGCCAGCAGCGGGGGTAGGGCTAGCCAAGAGACCCAGTACTTC. Translated: CASSGGRASQETQYF. The full variable domain, rest sourced from reference TRBV9 and TRBJ2-5, is DSGVTQTPKHLITATGQRVTLRCSPRSGDLSVYWYQQSLDQGLQFLIQYYNGEERAKGNILERFSAQQFPDLHSELNLSSLELGDSALYFCASSGGRASQETQYFGPGTRLLVL.